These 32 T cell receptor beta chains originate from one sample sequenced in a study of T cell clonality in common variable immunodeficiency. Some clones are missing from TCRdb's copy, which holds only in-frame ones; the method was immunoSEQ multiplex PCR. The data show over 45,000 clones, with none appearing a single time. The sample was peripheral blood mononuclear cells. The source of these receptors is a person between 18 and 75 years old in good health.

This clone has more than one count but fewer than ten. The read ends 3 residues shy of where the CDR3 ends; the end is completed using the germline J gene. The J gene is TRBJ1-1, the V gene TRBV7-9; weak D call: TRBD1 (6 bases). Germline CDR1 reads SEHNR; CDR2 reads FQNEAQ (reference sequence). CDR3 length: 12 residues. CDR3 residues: CASSHTDDRAFF. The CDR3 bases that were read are TGTGCCAGCAGCCATACGGATGACAGG.

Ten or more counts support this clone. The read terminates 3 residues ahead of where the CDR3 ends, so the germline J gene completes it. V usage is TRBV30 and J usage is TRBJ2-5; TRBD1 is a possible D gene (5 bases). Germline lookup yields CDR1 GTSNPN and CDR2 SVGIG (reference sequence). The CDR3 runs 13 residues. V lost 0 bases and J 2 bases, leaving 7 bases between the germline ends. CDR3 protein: CAWSVQVQETQYF. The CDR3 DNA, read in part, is TGTGCCTGGAGTGTACAGGTACAAGAGACC. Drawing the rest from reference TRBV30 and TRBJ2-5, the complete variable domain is SQTIHQWPATLVQPVGSPLSLECTVEGTSNPNLYWYRQAAGRGLQLLFYSVGIGQISSEVPQNLSASRPQDRQFILSSKKLLLSDSGFYLCAWSVQVQETQYFGPGTRLLVL.

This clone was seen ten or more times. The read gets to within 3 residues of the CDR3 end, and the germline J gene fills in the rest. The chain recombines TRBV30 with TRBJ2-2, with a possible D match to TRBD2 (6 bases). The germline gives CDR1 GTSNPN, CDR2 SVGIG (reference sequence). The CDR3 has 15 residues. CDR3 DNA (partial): TGTGCCTGGAAGGCCGGGAGCTCTGGGGCCAACGTG. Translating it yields CAWKAGSSGANV. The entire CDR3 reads CAWKAGSSGANVLFF. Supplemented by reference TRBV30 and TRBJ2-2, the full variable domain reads SQTIHQWPATLVQPVGSPLSLECTVEGTSNPNLYWYRQAAGRGLQLLFYSVGIGQISSEVPQNLSASRPQDRQFILSSKKLLLSDSGFYLCAWKAGSSGANVLFFGEGSRLTVL.

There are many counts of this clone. The sequenced CDR3 bases are TGTGCCAGCAGTTACACTAGCGGGGGCGCGAACACCGGGGAG. Its translation: CASSYTSGGANTGE. The complete CDR3 protein is CASSYTSGGANTGELFF. V gene TRBV6-2 or TRBV6-3 combines with J gene TRBJ2-2; 11 bases agree with TRBD2. The CDR3 end falls 3 residues outside the read, so it is completed with the germline J gene. The CDR3 spans 17 residues. V was pared by 2 bases and J by 0 bases, with 2 bases of the junction left unmatched. The V gene's germline CDR1 is MNHEY and CDR2 SVGEGT.

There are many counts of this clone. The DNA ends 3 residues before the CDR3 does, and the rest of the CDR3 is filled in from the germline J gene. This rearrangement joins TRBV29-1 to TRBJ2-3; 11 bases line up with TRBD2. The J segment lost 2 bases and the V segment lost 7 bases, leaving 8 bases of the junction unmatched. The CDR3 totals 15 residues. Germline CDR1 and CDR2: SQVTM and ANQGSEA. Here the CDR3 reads CSGSGLAGYTDTQYF. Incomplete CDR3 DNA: TGCAGCGGGTCCGGACTAGCGGGTTACACAGATACG.

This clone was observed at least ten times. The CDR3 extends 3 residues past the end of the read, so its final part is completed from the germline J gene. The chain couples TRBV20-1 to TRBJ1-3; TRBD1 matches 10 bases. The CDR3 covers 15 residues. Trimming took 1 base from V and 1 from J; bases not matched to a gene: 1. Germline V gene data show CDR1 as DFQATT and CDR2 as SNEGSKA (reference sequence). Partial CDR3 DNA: TGCAGTGCTAGAGGACAGGGGGCGTCTGGAAACACC. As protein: CSARGQGASGNT. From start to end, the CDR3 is CSARGQGASGNTIYF.

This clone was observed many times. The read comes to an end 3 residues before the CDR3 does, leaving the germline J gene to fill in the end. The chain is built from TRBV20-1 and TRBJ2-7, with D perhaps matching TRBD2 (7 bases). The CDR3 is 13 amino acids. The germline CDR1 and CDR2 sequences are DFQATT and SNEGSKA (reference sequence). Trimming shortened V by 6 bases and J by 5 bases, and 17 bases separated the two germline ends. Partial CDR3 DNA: TGCAGTGCCCGGGGGGCAGGTCTCAACGAG. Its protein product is CSARGAGLNE. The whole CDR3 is CSARGAGLNEQYF.

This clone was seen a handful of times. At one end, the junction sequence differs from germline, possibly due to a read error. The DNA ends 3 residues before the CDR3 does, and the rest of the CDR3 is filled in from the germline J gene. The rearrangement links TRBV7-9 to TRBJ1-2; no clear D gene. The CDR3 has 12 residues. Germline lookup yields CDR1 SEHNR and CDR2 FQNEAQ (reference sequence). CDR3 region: CAGSLHTNGYTF. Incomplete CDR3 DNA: TGTGCCGGCAGCCTACATACTAACGGC.

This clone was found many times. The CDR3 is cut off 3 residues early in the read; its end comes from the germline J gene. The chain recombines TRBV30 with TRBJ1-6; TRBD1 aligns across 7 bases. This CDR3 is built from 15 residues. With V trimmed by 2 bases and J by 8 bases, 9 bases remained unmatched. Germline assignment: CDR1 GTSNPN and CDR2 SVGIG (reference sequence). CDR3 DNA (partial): TGTGCCTGGAGTATGACTCAGGGGGACTATTCACCC. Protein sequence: CAWSMTQGDYSP. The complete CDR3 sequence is CAWSMTQGDYSPLHF.

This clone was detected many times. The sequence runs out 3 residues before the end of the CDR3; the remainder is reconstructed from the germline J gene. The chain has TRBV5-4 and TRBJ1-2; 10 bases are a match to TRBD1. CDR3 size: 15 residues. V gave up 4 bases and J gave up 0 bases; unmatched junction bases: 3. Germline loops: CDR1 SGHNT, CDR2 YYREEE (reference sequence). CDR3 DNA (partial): TGTGCCAGCAGCATCGGGACAGGGGCTAACTATGGC. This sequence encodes CASSIGTGANYG. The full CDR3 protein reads CASSIGTGANYGYTF.

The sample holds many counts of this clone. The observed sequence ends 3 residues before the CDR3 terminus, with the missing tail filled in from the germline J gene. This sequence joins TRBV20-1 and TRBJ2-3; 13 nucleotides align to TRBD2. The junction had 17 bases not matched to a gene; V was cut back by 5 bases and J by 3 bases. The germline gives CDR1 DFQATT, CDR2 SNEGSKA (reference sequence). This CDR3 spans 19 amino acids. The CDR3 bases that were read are TGCAGTGCTCCCAAATGGACTAGCGGGGGCCTGCGTGGGACAGATACG. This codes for CSAPKWTSGGLRGTDT. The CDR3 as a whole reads CSAPKWTSGGLRGTDTQYF.

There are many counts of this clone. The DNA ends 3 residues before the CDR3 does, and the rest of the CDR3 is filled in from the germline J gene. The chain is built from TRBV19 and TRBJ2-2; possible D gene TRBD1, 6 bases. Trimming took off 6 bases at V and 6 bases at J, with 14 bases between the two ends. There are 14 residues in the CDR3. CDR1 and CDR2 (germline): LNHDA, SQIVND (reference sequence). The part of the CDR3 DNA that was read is TGTGCCAGTAGACCGCAGGGGTTGGCCGGGGAG. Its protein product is CASRPQGLAGE. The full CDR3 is CASRPQGLAGELFF.

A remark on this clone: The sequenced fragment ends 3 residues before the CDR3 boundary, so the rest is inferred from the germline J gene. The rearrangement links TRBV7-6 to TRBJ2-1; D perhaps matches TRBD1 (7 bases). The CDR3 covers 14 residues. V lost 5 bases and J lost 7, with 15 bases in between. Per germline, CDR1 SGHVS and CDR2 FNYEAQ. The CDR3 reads CASSRVAGGNEQFF. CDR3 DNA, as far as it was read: TGTGCCAGCAGCCGAGTTGCAGGGGGGAATGAG.

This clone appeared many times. Partial CDR3 DNA: TGCGCCAGCAGCGTTGAAGGGACAGGGGAAGATGAG. Its translation: CASSVEGTGEDE. The entire CDR3 protein is CASSVEGTGEDEQFF. This chain connects TRBV5-1 to TRBJ2-1; 10 positions match TRBD1. The CDR3 end is not reached by the read, which stops 3 residues before it; the germline J gene fills it in. The CDR3 runs 15 residues. The germline V gene has CDR1 SGHRS and CDR2 YFSETQ. With V trimmed by 4 bases and J by 8 bases, 9 bases remained unmatched.

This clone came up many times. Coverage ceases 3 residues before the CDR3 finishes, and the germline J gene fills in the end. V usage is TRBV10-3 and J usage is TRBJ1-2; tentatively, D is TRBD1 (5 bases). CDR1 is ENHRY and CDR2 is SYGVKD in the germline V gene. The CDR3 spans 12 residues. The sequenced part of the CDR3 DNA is TGTGCCATCAGGGGTGACAGTTACGAC. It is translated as CAIRGDSYD. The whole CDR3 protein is CAIRGDSYDYTF.

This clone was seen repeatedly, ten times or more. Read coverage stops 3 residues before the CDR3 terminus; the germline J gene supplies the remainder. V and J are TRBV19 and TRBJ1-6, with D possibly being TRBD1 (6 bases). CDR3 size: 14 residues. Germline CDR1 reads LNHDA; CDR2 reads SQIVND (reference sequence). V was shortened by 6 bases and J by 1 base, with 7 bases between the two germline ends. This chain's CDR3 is CASRTGSYNSPLHF. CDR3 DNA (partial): TGTGCCAGTAGGACAGGTTCCTATAATTCACCC.

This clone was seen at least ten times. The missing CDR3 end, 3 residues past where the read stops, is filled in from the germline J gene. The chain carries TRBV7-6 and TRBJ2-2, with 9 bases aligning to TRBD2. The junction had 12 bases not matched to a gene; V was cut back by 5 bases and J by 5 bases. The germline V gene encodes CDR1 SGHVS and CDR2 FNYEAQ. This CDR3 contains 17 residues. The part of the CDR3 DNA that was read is TGTGCCAGCAGCGGACTTTCTAGCGGGGATTTTACCGGGGAG. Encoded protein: CASSGLSSGDFTGE. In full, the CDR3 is CASSGLSSGDFTGELFF.

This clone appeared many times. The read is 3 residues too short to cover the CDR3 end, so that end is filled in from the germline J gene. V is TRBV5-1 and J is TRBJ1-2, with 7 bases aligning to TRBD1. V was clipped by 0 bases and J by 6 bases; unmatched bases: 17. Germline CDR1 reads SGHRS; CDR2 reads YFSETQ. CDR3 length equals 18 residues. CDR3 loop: CASSLDGTAASGSHGYTF. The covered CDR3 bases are TGCGCCAGCAGCTTGGATGGGACAGCAGCCTCTGGCTCGCATGGC. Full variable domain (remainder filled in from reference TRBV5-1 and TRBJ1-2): KAGVTQTPRYLIKTRGQQVTLSCSPISGHRSVSWYQQTPGQGLQFLFEYFSETQRNKGNFPGRFSGRQFSNSRSEMNVSTLELGDSALYLCASSLDGTAASGSHGYTFGSGTRLTVV.

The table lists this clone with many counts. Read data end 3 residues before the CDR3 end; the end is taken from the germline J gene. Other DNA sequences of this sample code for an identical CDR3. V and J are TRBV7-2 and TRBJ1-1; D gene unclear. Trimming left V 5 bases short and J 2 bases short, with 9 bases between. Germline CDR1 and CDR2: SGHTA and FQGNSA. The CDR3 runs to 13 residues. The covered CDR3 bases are TGTGCCAGCAGCCCTTATTTAAACACTGAA. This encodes CASSPYLNTE. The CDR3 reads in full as CASSPYLNTEAFF.

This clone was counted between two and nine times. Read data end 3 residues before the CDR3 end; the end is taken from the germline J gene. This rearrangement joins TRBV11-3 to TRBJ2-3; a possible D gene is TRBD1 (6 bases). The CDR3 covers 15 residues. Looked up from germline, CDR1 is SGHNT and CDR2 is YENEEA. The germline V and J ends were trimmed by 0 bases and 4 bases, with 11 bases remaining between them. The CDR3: CASSLEWGPADTQYF. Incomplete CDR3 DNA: TGTGCCAGCAGCTTAGAGTGGGGGCCCGCAGATACG. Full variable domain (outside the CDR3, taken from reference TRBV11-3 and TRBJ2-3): EAGVVQSPRYKIIEKKQPVAFWCNPISGHNTLYWYLQNLGQGPELLIRYENEEAVDDSQLPKDRFSAERLKGVDSTLKIQPAELGDSAVYLCASSLEWGPADTQYFGPGTRLTVL.

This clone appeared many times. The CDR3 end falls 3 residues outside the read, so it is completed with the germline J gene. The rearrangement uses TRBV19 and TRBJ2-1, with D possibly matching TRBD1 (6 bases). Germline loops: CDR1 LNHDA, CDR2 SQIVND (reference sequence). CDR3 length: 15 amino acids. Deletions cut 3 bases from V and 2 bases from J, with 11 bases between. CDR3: CASSISGAAYNEQFF. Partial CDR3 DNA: TGTGCCAGTAGTATTTCAGGGGCAGCCTACAATGAG.

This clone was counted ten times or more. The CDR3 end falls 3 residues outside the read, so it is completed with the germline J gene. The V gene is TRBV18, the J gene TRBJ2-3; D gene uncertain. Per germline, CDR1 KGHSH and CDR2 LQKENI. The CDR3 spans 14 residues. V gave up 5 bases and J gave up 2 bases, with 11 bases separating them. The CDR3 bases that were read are TGTGCCAGCTCAACCTACTTGTCCACAGATACG. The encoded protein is CASSTYLSTDT. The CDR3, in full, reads CASSTYLSTDTQYF. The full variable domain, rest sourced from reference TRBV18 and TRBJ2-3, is NAGVMQNPRHLVRRRGQEARLRCSPMKGHSHVYWYRQLPEEGLKFMVYLQKENIIDESGMPKERFSAEFPKEGPSILRIQQVVRGDSAAYFCASSTYLSTDTQYFGPGTRLTVL.

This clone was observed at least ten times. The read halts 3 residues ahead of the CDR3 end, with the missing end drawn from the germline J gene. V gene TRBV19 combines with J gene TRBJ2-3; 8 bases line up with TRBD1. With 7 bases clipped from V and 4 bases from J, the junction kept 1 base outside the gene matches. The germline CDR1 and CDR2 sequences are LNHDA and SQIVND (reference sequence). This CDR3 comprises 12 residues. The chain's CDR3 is CASNRGSDTQYF. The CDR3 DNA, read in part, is TGTGCCAGTAACAGGGGGTCAGATACG.

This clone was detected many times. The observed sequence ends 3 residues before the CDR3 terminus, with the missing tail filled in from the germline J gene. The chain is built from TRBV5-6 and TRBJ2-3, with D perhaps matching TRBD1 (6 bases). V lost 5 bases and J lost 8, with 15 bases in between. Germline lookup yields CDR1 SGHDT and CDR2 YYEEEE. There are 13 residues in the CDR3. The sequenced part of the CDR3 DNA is TGTGCCAGCAGTTATACAGGGAACTTTACG. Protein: CASSYTGNFT. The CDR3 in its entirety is CASSYTGNFTQYF.

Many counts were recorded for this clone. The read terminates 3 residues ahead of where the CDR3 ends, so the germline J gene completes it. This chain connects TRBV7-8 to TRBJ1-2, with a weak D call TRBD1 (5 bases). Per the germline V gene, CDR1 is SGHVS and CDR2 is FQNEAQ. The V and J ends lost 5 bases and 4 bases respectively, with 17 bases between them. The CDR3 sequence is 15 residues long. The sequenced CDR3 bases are TGTGCCAGCAGCCCCAGGGTCAGGGAGGGCTATGGC. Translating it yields CASSPRVREGYG. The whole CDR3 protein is CASSPRVREGYGYTF.

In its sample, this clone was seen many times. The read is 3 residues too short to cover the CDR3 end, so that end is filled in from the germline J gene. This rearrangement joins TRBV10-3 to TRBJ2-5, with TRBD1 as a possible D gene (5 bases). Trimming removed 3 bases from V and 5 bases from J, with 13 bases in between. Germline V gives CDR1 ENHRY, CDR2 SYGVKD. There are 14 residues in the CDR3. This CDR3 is CAISDRDSGETQYF. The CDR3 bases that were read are TGTGCCATCAGTGATAGGGATTCAGGGGAGACC.

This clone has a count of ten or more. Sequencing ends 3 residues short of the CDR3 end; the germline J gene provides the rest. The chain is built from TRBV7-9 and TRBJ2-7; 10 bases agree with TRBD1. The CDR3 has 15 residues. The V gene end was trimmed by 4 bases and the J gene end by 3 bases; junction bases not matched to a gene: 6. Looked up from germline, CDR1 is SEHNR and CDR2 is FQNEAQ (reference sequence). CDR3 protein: CASSYPGTGVYEQYF. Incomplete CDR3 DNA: TGTGCCAGCAGCTACCCCGGGACAGGGGTCTACGAG.

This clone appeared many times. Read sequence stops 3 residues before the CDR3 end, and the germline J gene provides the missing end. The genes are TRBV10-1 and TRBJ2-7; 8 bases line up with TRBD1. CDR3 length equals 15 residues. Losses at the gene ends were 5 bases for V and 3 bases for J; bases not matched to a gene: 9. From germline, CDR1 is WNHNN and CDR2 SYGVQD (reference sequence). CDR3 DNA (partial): TGCGCCAGCAGTCCCGGACGGACAGGGTTCTACGAG. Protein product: CASSPGRTGFYE. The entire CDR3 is CASSPGRTGFYEQYF.

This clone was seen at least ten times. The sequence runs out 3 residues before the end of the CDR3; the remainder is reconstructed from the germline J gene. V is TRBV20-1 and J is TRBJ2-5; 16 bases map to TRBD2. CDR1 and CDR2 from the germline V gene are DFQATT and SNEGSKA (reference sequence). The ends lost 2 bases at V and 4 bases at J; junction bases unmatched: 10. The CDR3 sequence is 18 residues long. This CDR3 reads CSARTLGLAGGPIETQYF. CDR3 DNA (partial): TGCAGTGCTAGAACTTTGGGACTAGCGGGAGGGCCTATAGAGACC.

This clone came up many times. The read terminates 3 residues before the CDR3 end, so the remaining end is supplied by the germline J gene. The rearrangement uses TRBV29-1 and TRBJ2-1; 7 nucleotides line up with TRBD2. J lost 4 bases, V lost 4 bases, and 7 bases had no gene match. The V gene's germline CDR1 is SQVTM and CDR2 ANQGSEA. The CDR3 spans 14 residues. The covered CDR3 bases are TGCAGCGTTGGAGGTCTAGCGGTATACAATGAG. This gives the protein CSVGGLAVYNE. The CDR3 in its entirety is CSVGGLAVYNEQFF.

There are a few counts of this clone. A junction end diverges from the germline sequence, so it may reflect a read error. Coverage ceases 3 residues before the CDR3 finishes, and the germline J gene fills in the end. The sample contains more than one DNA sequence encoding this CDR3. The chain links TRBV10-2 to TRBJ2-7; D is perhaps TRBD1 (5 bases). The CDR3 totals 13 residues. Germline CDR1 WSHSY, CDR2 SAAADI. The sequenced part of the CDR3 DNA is TGCGCTAGCAGGGATTCTAGCTCCTACGAG. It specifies CASRDSSSYE. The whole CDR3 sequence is CASRDSSSYEQYF.

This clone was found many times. The DNA read from the CDR3 is TGTGCCAGCAGTGAGGTCCCAGGAGGGTATGGC. It yields the protein CASSEVPGGYG. The CDR3, in full, reads CASSEVPGGYGYTF. The V gene is TRBV6-4, the J gene TRBJ1-2, with no clear D. The read halts 3 residues ahead of the CDR3 end, with the missing end drawn from the germline J gene. The CDR3 contains 14 residues. Trimming left V 3 bases short and J 5 bases short, with 13 bases between. Germline lookup yields CDR1 MRHNA and CDR2 SNTAGT.